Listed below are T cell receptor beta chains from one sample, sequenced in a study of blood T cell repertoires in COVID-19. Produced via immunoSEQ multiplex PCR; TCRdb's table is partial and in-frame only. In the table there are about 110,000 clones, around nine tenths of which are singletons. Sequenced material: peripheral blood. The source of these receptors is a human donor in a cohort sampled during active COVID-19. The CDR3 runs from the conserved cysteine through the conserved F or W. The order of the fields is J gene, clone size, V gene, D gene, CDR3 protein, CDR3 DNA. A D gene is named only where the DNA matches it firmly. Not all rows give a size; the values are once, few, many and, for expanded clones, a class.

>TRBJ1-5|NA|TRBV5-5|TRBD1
CASSLTLRDRGVRQPQHF
TGTGCCAGCAGCTTGACACTCCGGGACAGGGGAGTGAGACAGCCCCAGCATTTT
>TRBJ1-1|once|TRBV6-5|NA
CASSLGRGNTEAFF
TGTGCCAGCAGCCTGGGCCGGGGGAACACTGAAGCTTTCTTT
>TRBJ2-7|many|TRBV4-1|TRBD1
CASSPGTGTYEQYF
TGCGCCAGCAGCCCCGGGACAGGGACCTACGAGCAGTACTTC
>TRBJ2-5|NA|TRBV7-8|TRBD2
CASRDAQRGQETQYF
TGTGCCAGCAGGGACGCCCAGCGGGGTCAAGAGACCCAGTACTTC
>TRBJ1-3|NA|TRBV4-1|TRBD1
CASSHGTGTSGNTIYF
TGCGCCAGCAGCCACGGGACAGGGACCTCTGGAAACACCATATATTTT
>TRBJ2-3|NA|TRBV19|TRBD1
CASTTRQGVTDTQYF
TGTGCCAGTACCACAAGACAGGGGGTTACAGATACGCAGTATTTT
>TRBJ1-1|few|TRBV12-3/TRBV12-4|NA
CASSRRGNTEAFF
TGTGCCAGCAGTAGAAGGGGGAACACTGAAGCTTTCTTT
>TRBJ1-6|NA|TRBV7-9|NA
CASSLEQGRSPLHF
TGTGCCAGCAGCTTAGAGCAGGGCCGATCACCCCTCCACTTT
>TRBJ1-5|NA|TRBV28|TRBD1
CASSSTGERSNQPQHF
TGTGCCAGCAGTTCGACAGGGGAGCGAAGCAATCAGCCCCAGCATTTT
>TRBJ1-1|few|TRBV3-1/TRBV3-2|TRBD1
CASSPGQGDSEAFF
TGTGCCAGCAGCCCCGGACAGGGGGATTCTGAAGCTTTCTTT
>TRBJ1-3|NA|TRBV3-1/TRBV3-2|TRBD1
CASSHLGGLAF
TGTGCCAGCAGCCACCTAGGGGGCCTGGCTTTT
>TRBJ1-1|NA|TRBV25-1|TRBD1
CASRSTSTGRAEAFF
TGTGCCAGCAGGAGTACATCGACAGGGCGGGCTGAAGCTTTCTTT
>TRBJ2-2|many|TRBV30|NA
CAWTFTGELFF
TGTGCCTGGACCTTCACCGGGGAGCTGTTTTTT
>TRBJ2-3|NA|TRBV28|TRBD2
CASSSPTAGSTDTQYF
TGTGCCAGCAGTTCCCCCACAGCGGGAAGCACAGATACGCAGTATTTT
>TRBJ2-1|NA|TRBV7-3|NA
CASSTNLGNEQFF
TGTGCCAGCAGCACGAACCTCGGCAATGAGCAGTTCTTC
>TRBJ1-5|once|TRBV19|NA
CASSIGRGGNQPQHF
TGTGCCAGTAGTATAGGCAGGGGAGGCAATCAGCCCCAGCATTTT
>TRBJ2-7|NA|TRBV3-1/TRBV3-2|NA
CASSHPKGEDHDKHHEQYF
TGTGCCAGCAGCCATCCTAAAGGAGAGGATCATGATAAACACCACGAGCAGTACTTC
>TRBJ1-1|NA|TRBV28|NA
CASSFLPNTEAFF
TGTGCCAGCAGTTTCCTCCCGAACACTGAAGCTTTCTTT
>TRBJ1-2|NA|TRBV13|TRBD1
CASSPGQGENYGYTF
TGTGCCAGCAGCCCAGGACAGGGTGAAAACTATGGCTACACCTTC
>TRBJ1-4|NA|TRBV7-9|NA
CASTIHGDEKLFF
TGTGCCAGCACGATTCACGGGGATGAAAAACTGTTTTTT
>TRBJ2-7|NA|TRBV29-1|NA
CSVISGLSSYEQYF
TGCAGCGTTATTTCGGGACTCAGCTCCTACGAGCAGTACTTC
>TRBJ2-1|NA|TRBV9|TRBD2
CASSVGTSGRHEQFF
TGTGCCAGCAGCGTCGGGACTAGCGGGAGACATGAGCAGTTCTTC
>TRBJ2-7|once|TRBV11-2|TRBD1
CASSSGTGLYEQYF
TGTGCCAGCAGCTCCGGGACAGGGCTCTACGAGCAGTACTTC
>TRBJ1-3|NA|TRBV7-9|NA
CASSLAAAYYSGNTIYF
TGTGCCAGCAGCTTAGCGGCTGCGTACTACTCTGGAAACACCATATATTTT
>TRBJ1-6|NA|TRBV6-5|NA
CASSYSNKHNSPLHF
TGTGCCAGCAGTTACTCGAACAAACATAATTCACCCCTCCACTTT
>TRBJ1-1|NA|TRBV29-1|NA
CSVVGRAEQDNMNTEAFF
TGCAGCGTTGTGGGCAGGGCCGAACAAGATAACATGAACACTGAAGCTTTCTTT
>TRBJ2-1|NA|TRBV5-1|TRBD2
CASSLAGASGGTEQFF
TGCGCCAGCAGCTTGGCCGGGGCTAGCGGGGGTACTGAGCAGTTCTTC
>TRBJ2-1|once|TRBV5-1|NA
CASSLATANNEQFF
TGCGCCAGCAGCTTGGCTACCGCCAACAATGAGCAGTTCTTC
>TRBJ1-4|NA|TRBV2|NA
CASSEALLTFTNEKLFF
TGTGCCAGCAGTGAAGCGCTTCTGACTTTTACTAATGAAAAACTGTTTTTT